This TCR beta chain appears in the sequencing data of a study of blood T cell repertoires in COVID-19. Authors' processing steps: From reference gene primer amplification, estimates of nucleated cell counts were derived. TCRdb's table, derived via immunoSEQ multiplex PCR, lists solely in-frame clones and lacks some. The D gene and trimming were derived from the DNA, and the V and J assignments and clone size from that table. The data hold 210,000 or so clones, with approximately 91% observed a single time. V was shortened by 9 bases and J by 1 base, with 9 bases between the two germline ends. Germline V gene data show CDR1 as SGHAT and CDR2 as FQNNGV. This CDR3 has 12 residues.

The receptor comes from a man aged 35-49 years with acute or convalescent COVID-19. The chain joins TRBV11-2 to TRBJ1-1; weak D call: TRBD1 (5 bases). Sequenced input: peripheral blood. The CDR3 coding sequence is TGTGCCAGTCTCACAGGGAACACTGAAGCTTTCTTT. Amino acids: CASLTGNTEAFF. Full variable domain (remainder filled in from reference TRBV11-2 and TRBJ1-1): EAGVAQSPRYKIIEKRQSVAFWCNPISGHATLYWYQQILGQGPKLLIQFQNNGVVDDSQLPKDRFSAERLKGVDSTLKIQPAKLEDSAVYLCASLTGNTEAFFGQGTRLTVV.